Listed here is a single TCR beta chain. The data originate from a study of blood T cell repertoires in COVID-19. Measured with immunoSEQ multiplex PCR; TCRdb has only the in-frame clones, and not every one. The sample carries about 240,000 clones, around 89% recorded once. Germline CDR1 reads SGDLS; CDR2 reads YYNGEE. The CDR3 has 16 amino acids. Unmatched junction bases numbered 8, after V lost 4 bases and J lost 1 base. Sequencing was done on a sample of PBMCs or T cells enriched from blood (not recorded which). This rearrangement joins TRBV9 to TRBJ1-1; TRBD1 matches at 9 bases. The TCR comes from a man aged 40-49 years who had recovered from COVID-19. The CDR3 is CASSPGTGTQNTEAFF. For the CDR3, the DNA is TGTGCCAGCAGCCCCGGGACAGGGACACAGAACACTGAAGCTTTCTTT. The complete variable domain, with remaining parts taken from reference TRBV9 and TRBJ1-1, reads DSGVTQTPKHLITATGQRVTLRCSPRSGDLSVYWYQQSLDQGLQFLIQYYNGEERAKGNILERFSAQQFPDLHSELNLSSLELGDSALYFCASSPGTGTQNTEAFFGQGTRLTVV.